These 10 T cell receptor beta chains were all obtained from the same sample, sequenced in a study of radiotherapy plus CTLA-4 blockade in lung cancer. The repertoire was sequenced with immunoSEQ multiplex PCR; TCRdb's copy has only in-frame clones and lacks some. The sample has roughly 100,000 clones; more than 75% are singletons. The specimen comprised peripheral blood, sampled from a patient treated with radiotherapy plus ipilimumab. The origin of the receptors is a human donor with non-small cell lung cancer who had a partial response to radiotherapy plus ipilimumab.

This chain connects TRBV5-1 to TRBJ1-4, with D maybe TRBD1 (5 bases). V was shortened by 2 bases and J by 4 bases, with 12 bases between the two germline ends. The germline V gene has CDR1 SGHRS and CDR2 YFSETQ. CDR3 length: 15 residues. The CDR3 sequence: CASSLDGHVNEKLFF. The CDR3 DNA follows: TGCGCCAGCAGCTTAGATGGACACGTTAATGAAAAACTGTTTTTT.

In this sample, this clone turned up once. This sequence joins TRBV5-1 and TRBJ1-1, with D maybe TRBD1 (5 bases). The germline V gene encodes CDR1 SGHRS and CDR2 YFSETQ. This CDR3 region has 15 residues. The V end was cut by 0 bases, the J end by 1 base, with 10 bases between. The CDR3 spells CASSLVGHKNTEAFF. In nucleotides, the CDR3 is TGCGCCAGCAGCTTGGTGGGGCATAAGAACACTGAAGCTTTCTTT.

A note on this clone: Other DNA sequences of this sample code for an identical CDR3. This chain joins TRBV27 and TRBJ2-5; D may be TRBD2 (6 bases). Between the trimmed V and J ends, which lost 5 bases and 5 bases, there was a span of 12 bases. The CDR3 length is 13 residues. Germline lookup yields CDR1 MNHEY and CDR2 SMNVEV (reference sequence). The CDR3 sequence: CASSPGTGETQYF. In DNA form, the CDR3 reads TGTGCCAGCAGTCCCGGGACTGGCGAGACCCAGTACTTC.

This rearrangement joins TRBV30 to TRBJ1-2; 7 bases match TRBD1. The CDR3 consists of 13 residues. V lost 2 bases, J lost 4 bases, and 4 bases stayed unmatched. Germline V gene sequence: CDR1 GTSNPN, CDR2 SVGIG (reference sequence). CDR3 loop: CAWSLTGFYGYTF. CDR3 nucleotides: TGTGCCTGGAGTTTGACAGGGTTCTATGGCTACACCTTC.

This clone was counted a few times. The chain carries TRBV13 and TRBJ2-3; 14 bases map to TRBD2. Germline V CDR1 and CDR2: PRHDT, FYEKMQ (reference sequence). V trimming: 5 bases; J trimming: 6 bases; junction bases outside the gene matches: 7. The CDR3 totals 16 residues. Here the CDR3 reads CASSLGLAGGSDTQYF. The DNA for the CDR3 is TGTGCCAGCAGCCTCGGACTAGCGGGAGGATCGGATACGCAGTATTTT.

This clone occurred once. The chain employs TRBV2 and TRBJ2-1, with 11 bases lining up with TRBD1. The CDR3 contains 15 residues. The germline gives CDR1 SNHLY, CDR2 FYNNEI. V lost 5 bases, J lost 7 bases, and 7 bases stayed unmatched. CDR3 in amino acids: CASSPGQGARNEQFF. The CDR3 DNA sequence: TGTGCCAGCAGTCCCGGACAGGGGGCACGAAATGAGCAGTTCTTC.

The chain has TRBV19 and TRBJ1-1; no definite D call. Germline V gene data show CDR1 as LNHDA and CDR2 as SQIVND (reference sequence). V was shortened by 6 bases and J by 3 bases, with 14 bases between the two germline ends. The CDR3 runs to 14 residues. For the CDR3, the DNA is TGTGCCAGTAGCTCACGGGATAGGGACACTGAAGCTTTCTTT. It yields the protein CASSSRDRDTEAFF.

This clone showed up just once. The chain joins TRBV7-9 to TRBJ1-4; 7 bases fit TRBD1. The CDR3 consists of 14 residues. V shed 1 base and J 8 bases; nucleotides not matched to a gene: 4. Germline V gene sequence: CDR1 SEHNR, CDR2 FQNEAQ (reference sequence). CDR3 bases: TGTGCCAGCAGCTTAGGAGGGGGCAGAGAAAAACTGTTTTTT. Protein sequence: CASSLGGGREKLFF.

The sample holds a few counts of this clone. The junction departs from germline at one end; a sequencing error may be responsible. The chain has TRBV7-9 and TRBJ1-2; 7 positions agree with TRBD1. The CDR3 has 16 residues. Germline V gene sequence: CDR1 SEHNR, CDR2 FQNEAQ (reference sequence). The CDR3 DNA reads TGTGCCAGCAGCCTAGCCGGGACAGAGCCTAGCTATGGCTACACCTTC. Translation gives CASSLAGTEPSYGYTF.

The chain employs TRBV5-7 and TRBJ2-1; D not resolved. Being an ORF, TRBV5-7 has a function that is uncertain. The CDR3 consists of 14 residues. V was clipped by 5 bases and J by 8 bases, with 17 bases between them. For the CDR3, the DNA is TGTGCCAGCAGGCCTGACACGATTTGTGATGAGCAGTTCTTC. It encodes CASRPDTICDEQFF.